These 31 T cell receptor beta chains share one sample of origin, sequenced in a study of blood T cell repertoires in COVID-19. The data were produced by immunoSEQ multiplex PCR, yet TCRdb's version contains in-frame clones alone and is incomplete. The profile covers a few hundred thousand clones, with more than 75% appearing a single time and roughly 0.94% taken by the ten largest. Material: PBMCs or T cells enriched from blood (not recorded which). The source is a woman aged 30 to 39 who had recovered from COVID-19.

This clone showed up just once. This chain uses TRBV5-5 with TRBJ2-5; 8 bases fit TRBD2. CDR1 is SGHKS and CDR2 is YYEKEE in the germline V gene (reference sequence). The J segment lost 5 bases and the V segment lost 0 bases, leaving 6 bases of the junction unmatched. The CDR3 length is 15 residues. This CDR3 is CASSLDGGAGETQYF. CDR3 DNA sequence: TGTGCCAGCAGCTTGGACGGGGGGGCCGGTGAGACCCAGTACTTC.

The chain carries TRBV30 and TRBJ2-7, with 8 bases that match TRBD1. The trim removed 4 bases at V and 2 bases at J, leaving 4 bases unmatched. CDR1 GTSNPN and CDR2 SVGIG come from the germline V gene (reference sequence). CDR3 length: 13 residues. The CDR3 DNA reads TGTGCCTGGAATCTGGACAGGGCCTACGAGCAGTACTTC. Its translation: CAWNLDRAYEQYF.

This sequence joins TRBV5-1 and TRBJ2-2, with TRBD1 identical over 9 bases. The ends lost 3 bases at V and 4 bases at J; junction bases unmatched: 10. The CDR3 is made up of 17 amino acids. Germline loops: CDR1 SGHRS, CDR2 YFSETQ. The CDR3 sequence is CASSSESTGGATGELFF. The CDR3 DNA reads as TGCGCCAGCAGCTCCGAGTCGACAGGGGGTGCCACCGGGGAGCTGTTTTTT.

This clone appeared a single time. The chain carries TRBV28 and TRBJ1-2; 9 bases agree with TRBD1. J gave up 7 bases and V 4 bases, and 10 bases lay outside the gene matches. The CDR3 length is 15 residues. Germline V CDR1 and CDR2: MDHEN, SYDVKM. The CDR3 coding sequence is TGTGCCAGCAGTTCACTGGGACAGGGCACAAGTGGCTACACCTTC. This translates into CASSSLGQGTSGYTF.

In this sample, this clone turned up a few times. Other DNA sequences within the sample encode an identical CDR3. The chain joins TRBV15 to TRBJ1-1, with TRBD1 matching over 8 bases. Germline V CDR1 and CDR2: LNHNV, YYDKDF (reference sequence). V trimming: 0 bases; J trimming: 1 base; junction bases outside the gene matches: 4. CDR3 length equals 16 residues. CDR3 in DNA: TGTGCCACCAGCAGAGACTACAGGGGGTCGAACACTGAAGCTTTCTTT. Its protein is CATSRDYRGSNTEAFF.

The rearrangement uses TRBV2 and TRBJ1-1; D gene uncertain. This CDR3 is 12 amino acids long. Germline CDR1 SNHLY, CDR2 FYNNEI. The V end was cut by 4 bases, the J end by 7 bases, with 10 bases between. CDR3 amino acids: CASSGIQNEAFF. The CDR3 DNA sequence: TGTGCCAGCAGTGGCATTCAGAATGAAGCTTTCTTT.

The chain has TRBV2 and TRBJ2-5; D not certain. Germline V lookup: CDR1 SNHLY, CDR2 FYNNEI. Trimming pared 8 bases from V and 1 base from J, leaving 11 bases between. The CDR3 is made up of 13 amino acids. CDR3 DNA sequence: TGTGCCAGCGCCCCTAGGATCCAAGAGACCCAGTACTTC. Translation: CASAPRIQETQYF.

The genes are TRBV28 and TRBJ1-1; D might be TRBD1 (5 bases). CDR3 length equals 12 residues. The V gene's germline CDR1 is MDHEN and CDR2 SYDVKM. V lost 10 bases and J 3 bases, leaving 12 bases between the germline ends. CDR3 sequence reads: CAIWATDTEAFF. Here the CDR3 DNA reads TGTGCCATCTGGGCGACAGACACTGAAGCTTTCTTT.

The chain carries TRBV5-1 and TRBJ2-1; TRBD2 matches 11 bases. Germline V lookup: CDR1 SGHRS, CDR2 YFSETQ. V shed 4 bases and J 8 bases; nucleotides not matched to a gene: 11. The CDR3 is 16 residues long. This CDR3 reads CASSPRLAGIEDEQFF. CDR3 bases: TGCGCCAGCAGCCCGCGACTAGCGGGGATTGAGGATGAGCAGTTCTTC.

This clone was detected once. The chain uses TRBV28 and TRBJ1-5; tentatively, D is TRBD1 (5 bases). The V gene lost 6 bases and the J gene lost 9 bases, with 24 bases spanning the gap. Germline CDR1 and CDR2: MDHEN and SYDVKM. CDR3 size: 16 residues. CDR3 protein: CASSPAGTQIERPQHF. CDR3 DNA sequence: TGTGCCAGCAGCCCTGCGGGGACTCAAATTGAGCGGCCCCAGCATTTT.

CDR3 bases: TGTGCCAGCACTCGGGCGGGGGGCCAGGATGAGCAGTTCTTC. Translating it yields CASTRAGGQDEQFF. The chain joins TRBV3-1 (or the pseudogene TRBV3-2) to TRBJ2-1, with 8 bases aligning to TRBD2. V lost 7 bases and J lost 8; bases outside the gene matches: 10. CDR3 size: 14 residues. Germline V gene lookup returns CDR1 LGHDT and CDR2 YNNKEL (reference sequence).

DNA for the CDR3: TGTGCCAGCAGTTTATCTAATATGATGGGGCTTCCCTACGAGCAGTACTTC. Protein: CASSLSNMMGLPYEQYF. V gene TRBV27 combines with J gene TRBJ2-7, with a tentative D call TRBD1 (5 bases). The CDR3 spans 17 residues. Trimming took 0 bases from V and 2 from J, leaving 17 bases between them. Per germline, CDR1 MNHEY and CDR2 SMNVEV (reference sequence).

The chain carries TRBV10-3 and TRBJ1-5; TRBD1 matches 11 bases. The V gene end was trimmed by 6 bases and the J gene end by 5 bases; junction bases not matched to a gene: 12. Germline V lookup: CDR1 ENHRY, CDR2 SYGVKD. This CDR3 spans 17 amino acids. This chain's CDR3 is CAISSDPGQGVYQPQHF. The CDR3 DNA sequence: TGTGCCATCAGCTCGGACCCGGGACAGGGGGTTTATCAGCCCCAGCATTTT.

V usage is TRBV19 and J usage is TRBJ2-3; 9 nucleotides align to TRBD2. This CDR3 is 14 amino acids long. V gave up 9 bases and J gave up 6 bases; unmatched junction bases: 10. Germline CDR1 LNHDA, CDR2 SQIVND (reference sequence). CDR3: CASKGGLALDTQYF. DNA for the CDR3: TGTGCCAGCAAGGGGGGACTAGCATTGGATACGCAGTATTTT. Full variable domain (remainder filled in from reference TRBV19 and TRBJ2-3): DGGITQSPKYLFRKEGQNVTLSCEQNLNHDAMYWYRQDPGQGLRLIYYSQIVNDFQKGDIAEGYSVSREKKESFPLTVTSAQKNPTAFYLCASKGGLALDTQYFGPGTRLTVL.

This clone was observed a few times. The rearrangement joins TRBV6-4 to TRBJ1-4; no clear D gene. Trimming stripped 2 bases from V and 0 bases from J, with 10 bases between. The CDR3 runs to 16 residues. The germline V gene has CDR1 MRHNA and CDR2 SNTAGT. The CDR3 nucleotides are TGTGCCAGCAGTGACCACAAGATAACAACTAATGAAAAACTGTTTTTT. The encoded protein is CASSDHKITTNEKLFF.

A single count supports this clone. In DNA form, the CDR3 reads TGTGCCATCAGTGAGCCGAGGGGACTAGCGGGCGAAGAGACCCAGTACTTC. It is translated as CAISEPRGLAGEETQYF. The rearrangement joins TRBV10-3 to TRBJ2-5, with TRBD2 matching 12 bases. Per the germline V gene, CDR1 is ENHRY and CDR2 is SYGVKD. V shed 2 bases and J 3 bases; nucleotides not matched to a gene: 7. This CDR3 has 17 residues.

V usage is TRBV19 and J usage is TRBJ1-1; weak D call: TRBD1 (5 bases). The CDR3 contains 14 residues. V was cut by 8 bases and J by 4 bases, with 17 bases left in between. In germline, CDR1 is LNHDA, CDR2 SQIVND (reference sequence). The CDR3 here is CASSTLLGGTEAFF. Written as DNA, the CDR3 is TGTGCCAGTTCTACCCTCCTGGGGGGCACTGAAGCTTTCTTT. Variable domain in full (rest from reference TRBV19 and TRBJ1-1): DGGITQSPKYLFRKEGQNVTLSCEQNLNHDAMYWYRQDPGQGLRLIYYSQIVNDFQKGDIAEGYSVSREKKESFPLTVTSAQKNPTAFYLCASSTLLGGTEAFFGQGTRLTVV.

The DNA of the CDR3 is TGTGCCAGCAGTTACTCTGGGGGGGAACGGTCACCCCTCCACTTT. This sequence encodes CASSYSGGERSPLHF. V usage is TRBV6-6 and J usage is TRBJ1-6; D is perhaps TRBD1 (5 bases). The V and J ends lost 0 bases and 10 bases respectively, with 13 bases between them. There are 15 residues in the CDR3. Germline V gene data show CDR1 as MNHNY and CDR2 as SVGAGI (reference sequence).

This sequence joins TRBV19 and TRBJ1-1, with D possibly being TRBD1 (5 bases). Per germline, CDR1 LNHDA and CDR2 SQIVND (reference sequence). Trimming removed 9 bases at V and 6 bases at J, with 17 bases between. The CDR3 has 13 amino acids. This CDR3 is CASRQGTFPEAFF. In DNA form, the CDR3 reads TGTGCCAGCCGCCAGGGAACTTTTCCTGAAGCTTTCTTT.

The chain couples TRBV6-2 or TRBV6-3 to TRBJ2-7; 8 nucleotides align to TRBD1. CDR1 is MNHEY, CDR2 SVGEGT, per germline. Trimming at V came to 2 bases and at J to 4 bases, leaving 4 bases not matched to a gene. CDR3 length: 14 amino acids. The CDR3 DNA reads TGTGCCAGCAGTTACCAGGGGGCGCGGTACGAGCAGTACTTC. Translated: CASSYQGARYEQYF.

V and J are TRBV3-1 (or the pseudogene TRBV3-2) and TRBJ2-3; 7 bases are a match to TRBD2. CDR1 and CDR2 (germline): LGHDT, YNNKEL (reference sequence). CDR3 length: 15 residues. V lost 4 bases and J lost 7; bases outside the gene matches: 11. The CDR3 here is CASSLTREGTHTQYF. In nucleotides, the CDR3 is TGTGCCAGCAGCCTCACCAGGGAGGGTACCCATACGCAGTATTTT.

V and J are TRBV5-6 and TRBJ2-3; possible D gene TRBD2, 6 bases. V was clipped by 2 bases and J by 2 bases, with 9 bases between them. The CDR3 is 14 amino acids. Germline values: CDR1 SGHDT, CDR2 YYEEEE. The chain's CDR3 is CASSFGGNTDTQYF. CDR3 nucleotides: TGTGCCAGCAGCTTCGGGGGAAACACAGATACGCAGTATTTT. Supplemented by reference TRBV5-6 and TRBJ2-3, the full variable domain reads DAGVTQSPTHLIKTRGQQVTLRCSPKSGHDTVSWYQQALGQGPQFIFQYYEEEERQRGNFPDRFSGHQFPNYSSELNVNALLLGDSALYLCASSFGGNTDTQYFGPGTRLTVL.

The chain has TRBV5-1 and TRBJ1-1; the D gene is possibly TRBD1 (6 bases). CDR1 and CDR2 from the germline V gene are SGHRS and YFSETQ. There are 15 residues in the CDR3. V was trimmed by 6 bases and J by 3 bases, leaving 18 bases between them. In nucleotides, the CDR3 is TGCGCCAGCAAAGCTTGGGCGGGGGCGGACACTGAAGCTTTCTTT. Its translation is CASKAWAGADTEAFF.

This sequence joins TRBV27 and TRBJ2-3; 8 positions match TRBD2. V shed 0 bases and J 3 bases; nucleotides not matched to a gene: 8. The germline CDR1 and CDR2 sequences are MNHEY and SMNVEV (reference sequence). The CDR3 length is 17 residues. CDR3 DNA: TGTGCCAGCAGTTTATCCCTCCCGGGACTAGGTACAGATACGCAGTATTTT. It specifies CASSLSLPGLGTDTQYF.

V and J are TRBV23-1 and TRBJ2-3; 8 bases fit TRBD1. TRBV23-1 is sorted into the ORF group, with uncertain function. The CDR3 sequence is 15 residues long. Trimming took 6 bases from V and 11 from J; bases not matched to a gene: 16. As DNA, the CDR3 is TGCGCCAGCAGACAGGACAGGGATAACGAAGGTGGGCAGTATTTT. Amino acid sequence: CASRQDRDNEGGQYF.

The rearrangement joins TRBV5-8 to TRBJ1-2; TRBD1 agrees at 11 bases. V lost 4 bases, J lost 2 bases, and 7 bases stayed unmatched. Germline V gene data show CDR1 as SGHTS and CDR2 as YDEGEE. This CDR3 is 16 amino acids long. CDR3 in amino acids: CASSLGTGGRNYGYTF. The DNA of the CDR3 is TGTGCCAGCAGCCTCGGGACAGGGGGTCGGAACTATGGCTACACCTTC.

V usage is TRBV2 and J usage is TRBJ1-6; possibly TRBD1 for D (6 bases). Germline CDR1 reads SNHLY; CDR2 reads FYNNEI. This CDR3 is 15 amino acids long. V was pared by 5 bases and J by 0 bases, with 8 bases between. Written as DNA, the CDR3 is TGTGCCAGCAGTACAGGGAGCTCCTATAATTCACCCCTCCACTTT. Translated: CASSTGSSYNSPLHF.

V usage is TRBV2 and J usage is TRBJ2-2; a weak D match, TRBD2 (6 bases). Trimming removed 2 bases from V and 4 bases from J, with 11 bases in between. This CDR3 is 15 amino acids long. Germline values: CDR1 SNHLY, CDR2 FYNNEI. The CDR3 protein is CASSETGGGTGELFF. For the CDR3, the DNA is TGTGCCAGCAGTGAAACCGGGGGAGGCACCGGGGAGCTGTTTTTT.

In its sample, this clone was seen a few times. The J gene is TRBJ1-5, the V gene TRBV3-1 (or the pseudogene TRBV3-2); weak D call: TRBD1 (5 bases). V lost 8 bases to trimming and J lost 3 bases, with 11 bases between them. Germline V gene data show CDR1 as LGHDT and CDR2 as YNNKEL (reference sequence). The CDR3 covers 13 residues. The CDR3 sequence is CASAQGINQPQHF. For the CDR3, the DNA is TGTGCCAGCGCCCAGGGAATCAATCAGCCCCAGCATTTT.

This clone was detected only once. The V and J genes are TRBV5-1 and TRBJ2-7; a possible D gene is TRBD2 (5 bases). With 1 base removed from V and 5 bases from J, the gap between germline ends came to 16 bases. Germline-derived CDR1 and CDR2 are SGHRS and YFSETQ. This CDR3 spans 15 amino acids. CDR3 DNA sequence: TGCGCCAGCAGCTTGCCTGCGCCCGGTAGCGACGAGCAGTACTTC. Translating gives CASSLPAPGSDEQYF.

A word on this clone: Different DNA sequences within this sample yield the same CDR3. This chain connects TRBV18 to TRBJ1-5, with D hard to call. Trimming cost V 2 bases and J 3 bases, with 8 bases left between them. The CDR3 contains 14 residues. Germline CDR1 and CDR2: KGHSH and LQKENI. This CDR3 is CASSPGGSNQPQHF. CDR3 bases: TGTGCCAGCTCACCAGGCGGCTCCAATCAGCCCCAGCATTTT. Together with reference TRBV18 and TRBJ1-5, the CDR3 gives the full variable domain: NAGVMQNPRHLVRRRGQEARLRCSPMKGHSHVYWYRQLPEEGLKFMVYLQKENIIDESGMPKERFSAEFPKEGPSILRIQQVVRGDSAAYFCASSPGGSNQPQHFGDGTRLSIL.